These 3 T cell receptor beta chains originate from one sample sequenced in a study of T-cell reconstitution after alpha-beta-depleted transplantation in children. The authors prepared the TCRbeta library with unique molecular identifiers. TCRdb redid the calling of the PCR reads with MiXCR, one entry per CDR3 protein. The sample gives 480,000 or so distinct CDR3 sequences, about 10% of which show up once; 2% to 2.5% is in the top ten. The sequenced sample was PBMCs, obtained before TCRalphabeta/CD19-depleted stem cell transplant. These receptors all come from a child aged 2 to 9 with inherited bone marrow failure, due to receive a stem cell transplant.

V and J are TRBV5-6 and TRBJ2-3; 11 bases map to TRBD2. Trimming cost V 4 bases and J 7 bases; bases outside gene matches: 20. The CDR3 is 19 residues long. Per germline, CDR1 SGHDT and CDR2 YYEEEE. The CDR3 DNA reads as TGTGCCAGCAGCCGACAAAGATCTATAACTAGCGGGAGTGCAAATACGCAGTATTTT. Translation: CASSRQRSITSGSANTQYF.

This clonotype was picked up many times. J is TRBJ2-3 and V is TRBV28; 12 bases agree with TRBD2. Germline values: CDR1 MDHEN, CDR2 SYDVKM. The CDR3 has 18 residues. V dropped 4 bases and J dropped 0; count of bases not matched to a gene: 8. The CDR3 region is CASSSGTSGSTSTDTQYF. CDR3 sequence (DNA): TGTGCCAGCAGTTCCGGGACTAGCGGGTCCACTAGCACAGATACGCAGTATTTT.

In this sample, this clonotype turned up many times. J is TRBJ2-1 and V is TRBV5-1; 15 bases map to TRBD2. Germline V gene sequence: CDR1 SGHRS, CDR2 YFSETQ. The V gene end was trimmed by 2 bases and the J gene end by 5 bases; junction bases not matched to a gene: 17. CDR3 length: 21 residues. The CDR3, as DNA: TGCGCCAGCAGCTTCGCTTTCACGGGACTAGCGGGAGGTTCACTCCACAATGAGCAGTTCTTC. It is translated as CASSFAFTGLAGGSLHNEQFF.